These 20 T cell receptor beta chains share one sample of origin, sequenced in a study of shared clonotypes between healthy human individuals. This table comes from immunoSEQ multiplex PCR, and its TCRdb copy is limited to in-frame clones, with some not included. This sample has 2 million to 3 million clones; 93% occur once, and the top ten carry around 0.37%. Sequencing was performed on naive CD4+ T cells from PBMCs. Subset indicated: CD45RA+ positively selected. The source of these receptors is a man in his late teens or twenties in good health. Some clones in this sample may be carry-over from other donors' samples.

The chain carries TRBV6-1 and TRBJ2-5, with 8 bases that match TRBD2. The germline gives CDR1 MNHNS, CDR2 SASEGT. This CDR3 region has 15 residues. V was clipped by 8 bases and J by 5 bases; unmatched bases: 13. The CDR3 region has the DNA TGTGCCAGCCCCAGTGTAGCGGGAATAGAGGAGACCCAGTACTTC. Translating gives CASPSVAGIEETQYF.

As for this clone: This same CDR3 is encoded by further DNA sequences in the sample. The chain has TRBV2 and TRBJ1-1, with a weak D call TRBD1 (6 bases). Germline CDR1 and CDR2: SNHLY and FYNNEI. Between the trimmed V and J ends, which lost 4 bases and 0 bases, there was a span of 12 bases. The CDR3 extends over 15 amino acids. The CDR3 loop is CASSVRQALNTEAFF. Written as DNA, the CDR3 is TGTGCCAGCAGTGTCCGACAGGCCCTGAACACTGAAGCTTTCTTT.

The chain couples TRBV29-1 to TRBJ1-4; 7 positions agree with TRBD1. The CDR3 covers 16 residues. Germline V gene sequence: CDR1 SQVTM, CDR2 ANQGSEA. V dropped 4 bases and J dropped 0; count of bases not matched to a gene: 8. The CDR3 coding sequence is TGCAGCGTTGGTTCGGGACAGCTTGCAACTAATGAAAAACTGTTTTTT. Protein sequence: CSVGSGQLATNEKLFF.

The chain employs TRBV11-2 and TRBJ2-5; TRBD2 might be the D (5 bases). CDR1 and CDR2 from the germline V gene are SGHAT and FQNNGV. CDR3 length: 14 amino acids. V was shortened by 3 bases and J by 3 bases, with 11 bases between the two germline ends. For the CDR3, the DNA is TGTGCCAGCAGCTTGGGCCTAGCAGAAGAGACCCAGTACTTC. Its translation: CASSLGLAEETQYF. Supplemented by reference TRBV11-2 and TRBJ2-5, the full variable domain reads EAGVAQSPRYKIIEKRQSVAFWCNPISGHATLYWYQQILGQGPKLLIQFQNNGVVDDSQLPKDRFSAERLKGVDSTLKIQPAKLEDSAVYLCASSLGLAEETQYFGPGTRLLVL.

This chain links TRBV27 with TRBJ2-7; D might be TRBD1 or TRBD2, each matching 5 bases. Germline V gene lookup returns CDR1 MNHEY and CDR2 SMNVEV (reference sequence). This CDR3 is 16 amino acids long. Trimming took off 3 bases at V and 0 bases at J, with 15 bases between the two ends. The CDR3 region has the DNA TGTGCCAGCAGTTTTTCTTCGGCAGGGAGCTCCTACGAGCAGTACTTC. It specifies CASSFSSAGSSYEQYF.

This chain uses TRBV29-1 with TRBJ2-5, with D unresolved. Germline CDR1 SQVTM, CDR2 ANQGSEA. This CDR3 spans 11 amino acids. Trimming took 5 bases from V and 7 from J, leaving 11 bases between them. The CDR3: CSVPTPGTQYF. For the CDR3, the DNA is TGCAGCGTTCCAACCCCCGGGACCCAGTACTTC.

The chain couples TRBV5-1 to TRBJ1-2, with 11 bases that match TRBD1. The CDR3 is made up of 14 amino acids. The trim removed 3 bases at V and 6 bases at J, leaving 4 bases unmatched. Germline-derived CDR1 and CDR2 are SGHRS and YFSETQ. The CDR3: CASSSGTGGNGYTF. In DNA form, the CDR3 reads TGCGCCAGCAGCTCGGGGACAGGGGGGAATGGCTACACCTTC.

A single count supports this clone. CDR3: CASSGPGRGEQYF. In DNA, the CDR3 is TGTGCCAGCAGTGGTCCGGGACGAGGCGAGCAGTACTTC. This chain uses TRBV2 with TRBJ2-7; TRBD1 or TRBD2 may be the D gene (5 bases each). The CDR3 has 13 residues. V was clipped by 4 bases and J by 6 bases, with 13 bases between them. Germline V CDR1 and CDR2: SNHLY, FYNNEI.

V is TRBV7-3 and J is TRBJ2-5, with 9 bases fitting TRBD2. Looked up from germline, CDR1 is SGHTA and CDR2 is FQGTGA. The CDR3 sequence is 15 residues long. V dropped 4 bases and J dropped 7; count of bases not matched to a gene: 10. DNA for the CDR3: TGTGCCAGCAGCTCCCTTCAGCGGGGGGTTGGGACCCAGTACTTC. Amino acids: CASSSLQRGVGTQYF.

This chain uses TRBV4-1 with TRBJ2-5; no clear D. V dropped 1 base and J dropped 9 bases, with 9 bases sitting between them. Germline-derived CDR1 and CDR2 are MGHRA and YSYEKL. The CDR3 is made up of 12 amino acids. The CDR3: CASSQAQTPQYF. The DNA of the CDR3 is TGCGCCAGCAGCCAAGCTCAAACCCCCCAGTACTTC.

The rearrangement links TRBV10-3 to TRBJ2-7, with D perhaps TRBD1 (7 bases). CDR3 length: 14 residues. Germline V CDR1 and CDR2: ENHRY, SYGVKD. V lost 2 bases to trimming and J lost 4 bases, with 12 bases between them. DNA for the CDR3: TGTGCCATCAGTGAGGGTGCAGGGGGGTACGAGCAGTACTTC. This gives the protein CAISEGAGGYEQYF.

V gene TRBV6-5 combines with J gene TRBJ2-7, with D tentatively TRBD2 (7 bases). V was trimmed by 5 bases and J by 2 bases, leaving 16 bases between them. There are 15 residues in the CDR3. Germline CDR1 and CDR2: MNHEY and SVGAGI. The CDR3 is CASSLGRTDTYEQYF. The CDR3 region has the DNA TGTGCCAGCAGTCTCGGGAGGACAGACACCTACGAGCAGTACTTC.

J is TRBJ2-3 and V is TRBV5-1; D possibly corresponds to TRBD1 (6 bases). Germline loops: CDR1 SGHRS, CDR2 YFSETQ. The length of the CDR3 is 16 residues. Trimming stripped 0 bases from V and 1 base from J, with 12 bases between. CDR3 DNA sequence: TGCGCCAGCAGCTTGGCCTCACAGGGAGGCACAGATACGCAGTATTTT. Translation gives CASSLASQGGTDTQYF.

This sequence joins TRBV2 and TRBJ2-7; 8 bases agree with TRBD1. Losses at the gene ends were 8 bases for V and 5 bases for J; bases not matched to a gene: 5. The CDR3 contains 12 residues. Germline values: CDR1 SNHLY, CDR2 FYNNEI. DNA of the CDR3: TGTGCCAGCCGGACAGGGAGGAACGAGCAGTACTTC. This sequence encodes CASRTGRNEQYF.

CDR3 nucleotide sequence: TGCGCCAGCAGCTTAAGACTACGACAGGTCGGAAACACCGGGGAGCTGTTTTTT. Encoded protein: CASSLRLRQVGNTGELFF. V gene TRBV5-1 combines with J gene TRBJ2-2; the D gene is possibly TRBD1 (6 bases). V lost 2 bases, J lost 2 bases, and 19 bases lay in between. Germline values: CDR1 SGHRS, CDR2 YFSETQ. The CDR3 is 18 residues long.

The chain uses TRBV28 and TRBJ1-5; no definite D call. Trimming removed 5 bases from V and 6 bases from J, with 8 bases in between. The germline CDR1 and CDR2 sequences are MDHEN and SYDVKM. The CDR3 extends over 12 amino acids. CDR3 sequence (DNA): TGTGCCAGCAGTGCCCTGGGTCAGCCCCAGCATTTT. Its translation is CASSALGQPQHF.

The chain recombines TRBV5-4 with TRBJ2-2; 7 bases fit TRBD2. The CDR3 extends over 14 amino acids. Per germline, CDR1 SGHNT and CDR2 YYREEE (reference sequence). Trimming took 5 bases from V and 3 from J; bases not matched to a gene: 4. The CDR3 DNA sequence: TGTGCCAGCAGTCGCGGGAGAGACACCGGGGAGCTGTTTTTT. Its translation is CASSRGRDTGELFF. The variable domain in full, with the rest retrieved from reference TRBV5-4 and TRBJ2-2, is ETGVTQSPTHLIKTRGQQVTLRCSSQSGHNTVSWYQQALGQGPQFIFQYYREEENGRGNFPPRFSGLQFPNYSSELNVNALELDDSALYLCASSRGRDTGELFFGEGSRLTVL.

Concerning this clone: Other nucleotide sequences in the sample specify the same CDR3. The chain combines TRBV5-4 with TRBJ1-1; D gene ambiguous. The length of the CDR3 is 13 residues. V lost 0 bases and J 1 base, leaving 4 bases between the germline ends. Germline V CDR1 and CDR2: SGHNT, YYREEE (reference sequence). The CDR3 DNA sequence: TGTGCCAGCAGCTTGGCTTCGAACACTGAAGCTTTCTTT. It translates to CASSLASNTEAFF.

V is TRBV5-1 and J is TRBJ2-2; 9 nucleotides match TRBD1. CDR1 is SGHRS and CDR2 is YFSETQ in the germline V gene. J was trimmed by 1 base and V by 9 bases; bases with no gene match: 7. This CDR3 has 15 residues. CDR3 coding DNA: TGCGCCACTCACTCGGGACAGGGGAACACCGGGGAGCTGTTTTTT. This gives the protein CATHSGQGNTGELFF.

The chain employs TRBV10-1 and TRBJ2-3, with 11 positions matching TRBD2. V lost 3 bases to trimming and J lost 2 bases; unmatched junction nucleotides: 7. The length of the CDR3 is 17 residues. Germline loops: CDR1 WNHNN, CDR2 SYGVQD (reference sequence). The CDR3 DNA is TGCGCCAGCAGTGAAAGGACTAGCGGGTTCCTCACAGATACGCAGTATTTT. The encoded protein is CASSERTSGFLTDTQYF.